Sequencing of this T cell receptor beta chain was carried out in a study of PD-1 blockade in classical Hodgkin lymphoma. V dropped 3 bases and J dropped 8; count of bases not matched to a gene: 6. Germline CDR1 is MDHEN and CDR2 is SYDVKM. This CDR3 spans 13 amino acids. This clone was recorded a few times. This table comes from immunoSEQ multiplex PCR, and its TCRdb copy is limited to in-frame clones, with some not included. The table has about 84,000 clones, approximately 91% seen once; the top ten hold less than 25%. Each patient experienced a relapse that followed autologous stem cell transplantation, and brentuximab vedotin exposure varied.

This chain connects TRBV28 to TRBJ1-2; 7 positions agree with TRBD1. The sequencing here drew on peripheral blood mononuclear cells (PBMCs), taken at baseline. The TCR was taken from a human donor with classical Hodgkin lymphoma. CDR3 sequence: CASSFHDRVGYTF. The CDR3 nucleotides are TGTGCCAGCAGTTTTCATGACAGGGTCGGCTACACCTTC.